The next 32 T cell receptor beta chains were all read from a single sample in a study of blood T cell repertoires in COVID-19. Produced via immunoSEQ multiplex PCR; TCRdb's table is partial and in-frame only. The sample contains tens of thousands of clones, roughly 87% of which appear only once. Sequenced material: peripheral blood. Receptor source: a woman aged 45-60 years with active COVID-19.

The V and J genes are TRBV2 and TRBJ2-7; 11 positions match TRBD1. V was clipped by 8 bases and J by 7 bases; unmatched bases: 10. Germline CDR1 is SNHLY and CDR2 is FYNNEI. This CDR3 comprises 14 residues. DNA for the CDR3: TGTGCCAGCGGACCCGGACAGGGGGCGAGAGAGCAGTACTTC. Amino acids: CASGPGQGAREQYF.

The rearrangement uses TRBV7-8 and TRBJ2-7; D not resolved. Deletions cut 1 base from V and 0 bases from J, with 16 bases between. Per the germline V gene, CDR1 is SGHVS and CDR2 is FQNEAQ. This CDR3 spans 17 amino acids. In DNA form, the CDR3 reads TGTGCCAGCAGCTTAGGAGGTGGTCTTCCGAGCTCCTACGAGCAGTACTTC. As protein: CASSLGGGLPSSYEQYF.

The chain links TRBV18 to TRBJ2-3, with TRBD1 matching over 8 bases. This CDR3 has 15 residues. J was trimmed by 7 bases and V by 3 bases; bases with no gene match: 9. From germline, CDR1 is KGHSH and CDR2 LQKENI. The CDR3 DNA follows: TGTGCCAGCTCACCCGGGGACAGGCGGGGAAATACGCAGTATTTT. Protein sequence: CASSPGDRRGNTQYF.

The gene calls are TRBV30 and TRBJ1-5; 10 nucleotides align to TRBD1. Germline CDR1 reads GTSNPN; CDR2 reads SVGIG (reference sequence). The junction had 5 bases not matched to a gene; V was cut back by 3 bases and J by 3 bases. This CDR3 region has 15 residues. The chain's CDR3 is CAWSVDRGYNQPQHF. The CDR3 bases are TGTGCCTGGAGCGTGGACAGGGGGTACAATCAGCCCCAGCATTTT.

The chain joins TRBV11-2 to TRBJ1-3; the D gene is possibly TRBD1 (5 bases). V was pared by 3 bases and J by 5 bases, with 17 bases between. From germline, CDR1 is SGHAT and CDR2 FQNNGV. The CDR3 extends over 16 amino acids. The CDR3, as DNA: TGTGCCAGCAGCTTGGCCCACCACGCAGGGAGAAACACCATATATTTT. Its translation is CASSLAHHAGRNTIYF.

This clone was observed a handful of times. The chain combines TRBV6-5 with TRBJ1-6; D is unresolved. Trimming pared 6 bases from V and 0 bases from J, leaving 9 bases between. The CDR3 is made up of 15 amino acids. Per germline, CDR1 MNHEY and CDR2 SVGAGI. The CDR3 DNA reads as TGTGCCAGCAGCCCCGACAACTCCTATAATTCACCCCTCCACTTT. As protein: CASSPDNSYNSPLHF.

This clone was counted between two and nine times. The chain is built from TRBV12-3 or TRBV12-4 and TRBJ2-1; 12 bases agree with TRBD2. There are 13 residues in the CDR3. After removal of 7 bases from V and 10 bases from J, the junction contained 5 bases not matched to a gene. The CDR3 loop is CASTLAGGEEQFF. The CDR3 coding sequence is TGTGCCAGCACCCTAGCGGGAGGGGAGGAGCAGTTCTTC.

This sequence joins TRBV10-3 and TRBJ2-2, with TRBD1 matching 8 bases. The junction had 10 bases not matched to a gene; V was cut back by 10 bases and J by 3 bases. The CDR3 loop spans 15 amino acids. The germline V gene encodes CDR1 ENHRY and CDR2 SYGVKD. CDR3 in DNA: TGTGCCAGTGGACAGGGAGAGTGGTACACCGGGGAGCTGTTTTTT. It codes for CASGQGEWYTGELFF.

This chain uses TRBV3-1 (or the pseudogene TRBV3-2) with TRBJ2-1; 8 bases agree with TRBD2. Germline V gene sequence: CDR1 LGHDT, CDR2 YNNKEL (reference sequence). The J segment lost 9 bases and the V segment lost 6 bases, leaving 13 bases of the junction unmatched. CDR3 length equals 15 residues. This CDR3 is CASRTLAGPLGEQFF. The CDR3 DNA reads as TGTGCCAGCAGAACGTTAGCGGGACCCCTCGGTGAGCAGTTCTTC.

This clone turned up a few times. The chain combines TRBV6-5 with TRBJ1-6; D is perhaps TRBD1 (6 bases). Germline lookup yields CDR1 MNHEY and CDR2 SVGAGI. V lost 3 bases, J lost 5 bases, and 14 bases lay in between. CDR3 length: 16 amino acids. In DNA, the CDR3 is TGTGCCAGCAGTTATATAGGGGGTGAGGATAATTCACCCCTCCACTTT. Amino acids: CASSYIGGEDNSPLHF.

The chain is built from TRBV6-6 and TRBJ2-3; 7 nucleotides match TRBD2. Germline assignment: CDR1 MNHNY and CDR2 SVGAGI (reference sequence). Trimming took 1 base from V and 1 from J; bases not matched to a gene: 5. The CDR3 sequence is 16 residues long. The CDR3 coding sequence is TGTGCCAGCAGTTACTTAGTTGCGGGAGGCACAGATACGCAGTATTTT. Its protein is CASSYLVAGGTDTQYF.

This clone has a single count. The chain links TRBV5-1 to TRBJ2-3, with TRBD1 as a possible D gene (5 bases). Trimming left V 0 bases short and J 0 bases short, with 8 bases between. CDR3 length: 15 residues. Per germline, CDR1 SGHRS and CDR2 YFSETQ. The CDR3 is CASSLGSGSTDTQYF. The DNA of the CDR3 is TGCGCCAGCAGCTTGGGTTCAGGGAGCACAGATACGCAGTATTTT.

The chain combines TRBV18 with TRBJ2-4; tentatively, D is TRBD1 (6 bases). Looked up from germline, CDR1 is KGHSH and CDR2 is LQKENI. The CDR3 is made up of 17 amino acids. V lost 3 bases, J lost 0 bases, and 15 bases lay in between. The CDR3 DNA follows: TGTGCCAGCTCACCCCGGCCATCAGGGGTAGCCAAAAACATTCAGTACTTC. Amino acid sequence: CASSPRPSGVAKNIQYF.

The chain links TRBV18 to TRBJ1-2, with 9 bases identical to TRBD1. V dropped 3 bases and J dropped 8; count of bases not matched to a gene: 4. The CDR3 consists of 13 residues. Germline CDR1 KGHSH, CDR2 LQKENI. The DNA of the CDR3 is TGTGCCAGCTCACCCGGGACAGGGAACGGCTACACCTTC. It is translated as CASSPGTGNGYTF.

The V gene is TRBV4-1, the J gene TRBJ2-3; D not resolved. Germline V lookup: CDR1 MGHRA, CDR2 YSYEKL. The CDR3 spans 12 residues. V gave up 2 bases and J gave up 4 bases, with 4 bases separating them. This chain's CDR3 is CASSQLSDTQYF. In nucleotides, the CDR3 is TGCGCCAGCAGCCAACTGTCAGATACGCAGTATTTT.

This clone was detected only once. This chain connects TRBV5-1 to TRBJ2-7, with 10 nucleotides matching TRBD1. The CDR3 spans 14 residues. V gave up 4 bases and J gave up 5 bases; unmatched junction bases: 6. Germline assignment: CDR1 SGHRS and CDR2 YFSETQ. In DNA form, the CDR3 reads TGCGCCAGCAGCCCGCGGGACAGGGGAAACGAGCAGTACTTC. This translates into CASSPRDRGNEQYF.

The V call is TRBV28, the J call TRBJ2-1; 7 bases match TRBD2. This CDR3 is 15 amino acids long. Germline lookup yields CDR1 MDHEN and CDR2 SYDVKM. The V segment lost 5 bases and the J segment 7 bases; nucleotides outside the gene matches: 11. The DNA of the CDR3 is TGTGCCAGCAGTCCCCCTTGGACTAGAGGGAATGAGCAGTTCTTC. It translates to CASSPPWTRGNEQFF.

The V call is TRBV19, the J call TRBJ2-5; 7 positions match TRBD2. The CDR3 sequence is 12 residues long. Trimming at V came to 4 bases and at J to 5 bases, leaving 1 base not matched to a gene. CDR1 and CDR2 (germline): LNHDA, SQIVND (reference sequence). CDR3 region: CASSRGGETQYF. CDR3 sequence (DNA): TGTGCCAGTAGTAGGGGGGGGGAGACCCAGTACTTC.

CDR3 DNA: TGTGCCAGCAGCTTAGGCATAGCGGGAGCGACAGATACGCAGTATTTT. It yields the protein CASSLGIAGATDTQYF. The chain joins TRBV11-2 to TRBJ2-3; 9 bases line up with TRBD2. From germline, CDR1 is SGHAT and CDR2 FQNNGV. The CDR3 runs 16 residues. Unmatched junction bases numbered 5, after V lost 1 base and J lost 3 bases.

The chain couples TRBV5-8 to TRBJ2-2, with D possibly TRBD1 on 6 matching bases. Germline-derived CDR1 and CDR2 are SGHTS and YDEGEE. V was shortened by 4 bases and J by 3 bases, with 13 bases between the two germline ends. This CDR3 is 15 amino acids long. The CDR3 DNA is TGTGCCAGCAGCCCCGGGACAAAAGACACCGGGGAGCTGTTTTTT. This codes for CASSPGTKDTGELFF.

V and J are TRBV20-1 and TRBJ2-1; 10 bases align to TRBD2. V lost 3 bases and J lost 0; bases outside the gene matches: 20. The CDR3 contains 21 residues. Germline assignment: CDR1 DFQATT and CDR2 SNEGSKA (reference sequence). The CDR3 here is CSASLPRRTSGLPASYNEQFF. The CDR3 DNA sequence: TGCAGTGCTAGTCTGCCGCGTCGGACTAGCGGCCTTCCTGCCTCCTACAATGAGCAGTTCTTC.

The chain carries TRBV19 and TRBJ1-2; TRBD1 is a possible D gene (5 bases). CDR3 size: 13 residues. Germline V CDR1 and CDR2: LNHDA, SQIVND (reference sequence). V was clipped by 4 bases and J by 2 bases, with 8 bases between them. CDR3 nucleotide sequence: TGTGCCAGTAGTACTCCAGGGAACTATGGCTACACCTTC. This encodes CASSTPGNYGYTF.

This chain connects TRBV10-2 to TRBJ1-3; no clear D gene. The length of the CDR3 is 15 residues. Per the germline V gene, CDR1 is WSHSY and CDR2 is SAAADI. V dropped 3 bases and J dropped 0 bases, with 9 bases sitting between them. CDR3 sequence (DNA): TGCGCCAGCAGTGACCTCTCCAGCTCTGGAAACACCATATATTTT. Translated: CASSDLSSSGNTIYF.

The chain joins TRBV4-1 to TRBJ2-2, with 8 nucleotides matching TRBD1. Germline lookup yields CDR1 MGHRA and CDR2 YSYEKL. Trimming cost V 4 bases and J 3 bases; bases outside gene matches: 13. The length of the CDR3 is 18 residues. CDR3 bases: TGCGCCAGCAGCCTAAGAATGTGGCAGGGGGCATACACCGGGGAGCTGTTTTTT. Translation gives CASSLRMWQGAYTGELFF.

The chain combines TRBV18 with TRBJ2-7; TRBD2 matches 13 bases. Trimming took 3 bases from V and 3 from J; bases not matched to a gene: 2. There are 15 residues in the CDR3. Germline CDR1 and CDR2: KGHSH and LQKENI. CDR3 coding DNA: TGTGCCAGCTCACCGGGACTAGCGGGATTCTACGAGCAGTACTTC. It specifies CASSPGLAGFYEQYF.

This chain joins TRBV29-1 and TRBJ2-7; 8 nucleotides agree with TRBD2. The germline V gene encodes CDR1 SQVTM and CDR2 ANQGSEA. CDR3 length: 13 amino acids. The V segment lost 5 bases and the J segment 4 bases; nucleotides outside the gene matches: 7. CDR3 amino acids: CSVRGTSGYEQYF. The CDR3 DNA follows: TGCAGCGTTAGGGGTACTAGCGGTTACGAGCAGTACTTC.

In regard to this clone: The germline gene is not matched at one end of the junction; a read error may be the cause. The chain couples TRBV7-7 to TRBJ2-5, with a weak D call TRBD1 (5 bases). The CDR3 has 13 residues. Germline CDR1 reads SSHAT; CDR2 reads FNYEAQ (reference sequence). The CDR3 coding sequence is TGTGCTAGCAGCTTACAGGCCCAGGGGACCCAGTACTTC. Translation gives CASSLQAQGTQYF.

The chain combines TRBV10-3 with TRBJ2-3, with D possibly matching TRBD2 (6 bases). Germline lookup yields CDR1 ENHRY and CDR2 SYGVKD. The ends were cut back, 2 bases at V and 1 base at J, with 10 bases in the middle. This CDR3 is 15 amino acids long. Here the CDR3 reads CAISEPGLGTDTQYF. Here the CDR3 DNA reads TGTGCCATCAGTGAGCCGGGACTGGGCACAGATACGCAGTATTTT.

The chain employs TRBV6-6 and TRBJ2-7; 7 nucleotides agree with TRBD2. Germline-derived CDR1 and CDR2 are MNHNY and SVGAGI (reference sequence). This CDR3 is 10 amino acids long. V dropped 6 bases and J dropped 12; count of bases not matched to a gene: 5. Written as DNA, the CDR3 is TGTGCCAGCAGGCGGGAGTATTGGTACTTC. Its protein product is CASRREYWYF.

The chain is built from TRBV10-3 and TRBJ2-1, with TRBD2 matching over 11 bases. Looked up from germline, CDR1 is ENHRY and CDR2 is SYGVKD. The CDR3 has 14 residues. With 7 bases clipped from V and 6 bases from J, the junction kept 5 bases outside the gene matches. The CDR3 sequence: CAIKDGTSGNEQFF. CDR3 nucleotide sequence: TGTGCCATCAAAGATGGGACTAGCGGCAATGAGCAGTTCTTC.

The V gene is TRBV11-2, the J gene TRBJ2-3; 9 bases line up with TRBD1. V shed 5 bases, J shed 3 bases, and the junction held 6 bases outside the gene matches. The CDR3 covers 15 residues. Germline V gene lookup returns CDR1 SGHAT and CDR2 FQNNGV. CDR3 sequence (DNA): TGTGCCAGCAGCGCCGGGACAGGGCCAACAGATACGCAGTATTTT. Its protein is CASSAGTGPTDTQYF. The whole variable domain, remainder taken from reference TRBV11-2 and TRBJ2-3, is EAGVAQSPRYKIIEKRQSVAFWCNPISGHATLYWYQQILGQGPKLLIQFQNNGVVDDSQLPKDRFSAERLKGVDSTLKIQPAKLEDSAVYLCASSAGTGPTDTQYFGPGTRLTVL.

In this sample, this clone turned up once. The chain carries TRBV7-2 and TRBJ2-1, with 9 positions matching TRBD1. The CDR3 runs 15 residues. Germline lookup yields CDR1 SGHTA and CDR2 FQGNSA. Losses at the gene ends were 6 bases for V and 7 bases for J; bases not matched to a gene: 10. CDR3 sequence (DNA): TGTGCCAGCAGACCCGGGACAGGGCGACGGAATGAGCAGTTCTTC. It is translated as CASRPGTGRRNEQFF.